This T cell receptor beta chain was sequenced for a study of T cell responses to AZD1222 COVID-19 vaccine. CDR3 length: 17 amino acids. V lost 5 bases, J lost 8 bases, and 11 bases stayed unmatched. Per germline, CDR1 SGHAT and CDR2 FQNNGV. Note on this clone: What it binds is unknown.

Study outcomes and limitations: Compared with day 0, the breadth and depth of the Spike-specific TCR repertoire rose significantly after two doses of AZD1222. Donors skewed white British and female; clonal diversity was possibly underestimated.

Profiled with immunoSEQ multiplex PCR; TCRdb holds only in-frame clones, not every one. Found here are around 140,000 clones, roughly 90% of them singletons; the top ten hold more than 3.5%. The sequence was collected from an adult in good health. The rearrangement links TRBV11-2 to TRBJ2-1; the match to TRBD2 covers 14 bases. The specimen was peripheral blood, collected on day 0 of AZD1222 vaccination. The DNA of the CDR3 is TGTGCCAGCAGCCCCGCCCGGACTAGCGGGAGGAGCTATGAGCAGTTCTTC. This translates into CASSPARTSGRSYEQFF.